This record covers a single T cell receptor (beta chain). Assay: immunoSEQ multiplex PCR; the TCRdb copy retains only in-frame clones and omits some. The data hold about 54,000 clones, with 95% to 97% observed a single time. The sample belongs to a study of control samples from healthy donors and cancer patients. The CDR3 extends over 14 amino acids. Germline V gene sequence: CDR1 MNHEY, CDR2 SVGAGI. Trimming took 4 bases from V and 13 from J; bases not matched to a gene: 9. The sample consisted of blood. This sequence joins TRBV6-5 and TRBJ1-6; 8 bases map to TRBD1. This clonotype originated in a woman in her twenties or thirties in good health. The CDR3 is CASSFDRGDFPLHF. The CDR3 coding sequence is TGTGCCAGCAGTTTCGACAGGGGCGACTTTCCCCTCCACTTT.